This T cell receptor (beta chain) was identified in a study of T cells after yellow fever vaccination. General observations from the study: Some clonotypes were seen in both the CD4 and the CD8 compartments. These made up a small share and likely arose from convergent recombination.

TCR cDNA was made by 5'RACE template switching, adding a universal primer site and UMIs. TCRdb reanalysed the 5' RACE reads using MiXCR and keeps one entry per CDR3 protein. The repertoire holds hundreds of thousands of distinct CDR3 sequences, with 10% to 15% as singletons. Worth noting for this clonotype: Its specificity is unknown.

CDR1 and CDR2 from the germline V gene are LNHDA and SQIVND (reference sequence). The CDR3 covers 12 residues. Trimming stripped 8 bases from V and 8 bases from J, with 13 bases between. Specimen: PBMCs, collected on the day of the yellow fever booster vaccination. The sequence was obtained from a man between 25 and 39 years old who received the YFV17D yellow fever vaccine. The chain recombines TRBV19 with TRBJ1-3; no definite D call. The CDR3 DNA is TGTGCCAGTGGGGATGACGGCTACACCATATATTTT. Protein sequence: CASGDDGYTIYF. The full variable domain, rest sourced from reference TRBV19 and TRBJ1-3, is DGGITQSPKYLFRKEGQNVTLSCEQNLNHDAMYWYRQDPGQGLRLIYYSQIVNDFQKGDIAEGYSVSREKKESFPLTVTSAQKNPTAFYLCASGDDGYTIYFGEGSWLTVV.